This TCR beta chain was identified during a study of blood T cell repertoires in COVID-19. The overall study: PBMCs, B-cell-depleted T cells, or T cells provided the cDNA or gDNA that made up the material.

With 10 bases removed from V and 8 bases from J, the gap between germline ends came to 18 bases. The CDR3 has 14 amino acids. Per the germline V gene, CDR1 is MNHEY and CDR2 is SMNVEV (reference sequence). In the study's own analysis: Using reference gene primer amplification, nucleated cell counts were estimated. Sequenced by immunoSEQ multiplex PCR; TCRdb stores in-frame clones only, minus some. That table furnishes V, J and clone size, whereas the DNA furnished D and trimming. The sample carries tens of thousands of clones, approximately 83% recorded once. This TCR came from a woman over 75 with acute or convalescent COVID-19. The sample consisted of peripheral blood. The V call is TRBV27, the J call TRBJ1-6; D may be TRBD1 (5 bases). The CDR3 region is CATSKGRGDSPLHF. The DNA for the CDR3 is TGTGCCACCTCAAAGGGGAGGGGAGATTCACCCCTCCACTTT.